The next 31 T cell receptor beta chains were all read from a single sample in a study of blood T cell repertoires in COVID-19. Here immunoSEQ multiplex PCR was the method, and the copy in TCRdb shows in-frame clones only, minus some. The table lists about 140,000 clones, around 90% of them singletons. Source material: peripheral blood. All receptors derive from a woman of 80 years or more with acute or convalescent COVID-19.

J is TRBJ1-2 and V is TRBV7-2, with a possible D match to TRBD1 (5 bases). The CDR3 spans 14 residues. With 5 bases removed from V and 8 bases from J, the gap between germline ends came to 18 bases. Germline values: CDR1 SGHTA, CDR2 FQGNSA. CDR3 nucleotide sequence: TGTGCCAGCAGCCTCCCCGCGGGGGGGGTAGGCTACACCTTC. Amino acid sequence: CASSLPAGGVGYTF.

The V call is TRBV5-1, the J call TRBJ2-1; D remains ambiguous. Germline CDR1 SGHRS, CDR2 YFSETQ. The length of the CDR3 is 15 residues. The V and J ends lost 4 bases and 6 bases respectively, with 17 bases between them. The CDR3 region has the DNA TGCGCCAGCAGCCCGGGTCCTGAAATACCCAATGAGCAGTTCTTC. It yields the protein CASSPGPEIPNEQFF.

J is TRBJ1-2 and V is TRBV6-5; no firm D call. The length of the CDR3 is 13 residues. Germline CDR1 and CDR2: MNHEY and SVGAGI. Deletions cut 4 bases from V and 6 bases from J, with 12 bases between. In nucleotides, the CDR3 is TGTGCCAGCAGTTCATGGGTCCGGGATGGCTACACCTTC. Translating gives CASSSWVRDGYTF.

This clone was seen only a few times. The chain links TRBV5-1 to TRBJ1-4; 10 bases line up with TRBD1. The CDR3 extends over 16 amino acids. Unmatched junction bases numbered 7, after V lost 3 bases and J lost 5 bases. Germline V gene lookup returns CDR1 SGHRS and CDR2 YFSETQ. The CDR3 reads CASSYGTGEGNEKLFF. The CDR3 DNA is TGCGCCAGCAGCTACGGGACAGGGGAAGGGAATGAAAAACTGTTTTTT.

This clone occurred once. V gene TRBV6-5 combines with J gene TRBJ1-2, with 8 bases fitting TRBD1. The V gene's germline CDR1 is MNHEY and CDR2 SVGAGI. The CDR3 runs 16 residues. The V gene end was trimmed by 4 bases and the J gene end by 5 bases; junction bases not matched to a gene: 12. The CDR3 reads CASSLLQGTGLYGYTF. CDR3 nucleotide sequence: TGTGCCAGCAGTTTACTACAGGGGACAGGACTTTATGGCTACACCTTC.

The chain joins TRBV7-2 to TRBJ1-5; 9 bases agree with TRBD1. V dropped 4 bases and J dropped 6; count of bases not matched to a gene: 7. Germline CDR1 SGHTA, CDR2 FQGNSA. There are 15 residues in the CDR3. DNA of the CDR3: TGTGCCAGCAGCTCACAGGGGGCAACACTTCAGCCCCAGCATTTT. It codes for CASSSQGATLQPQHF.

The rearrangement links TRBV4-1 to TRBJ1-3, with D unclear. V was cut by 5 bases and J by 6 bases, with 14 bases left in between. Germline values: CDR1 MGHRA, CDR2 YSYEKL. The CDR3 contains 14 residues. As DNA, the CDR3 is TGCGCCAGCAGCAAAGCGGTTGCAATAAACACCATATATTTT. The encoded protein is CASSKAVAINTIYF.

The chain uses TRBV2 and TRBJ2-1; maybe TRBD2 (7 bases). The V gene lost 6 bases and the J gene lost 12 bases, with 18 bases spanning the gap. This CDR3 is 13 amino acids long. Germline CDR1 is SNHLY and CDR2 is FYNNEI. DNA for the CDR3: TGTGCCAGCAGCAACAGGGAGGGGCAGCGGCAGTTCTTC. It is translated as CASSNREGQRQFF.

The V call is TRBV6-5, the J call TRBJ1-6; the D gene is possibly TRBD1 (5 bases). CDR3 size: 14 residues. Trimming left V 5 bases short and J 7 bases short, with 12 bases between. The germline gives CDR1 MNHEY, CDR2 SVGAGI. The DNA of the CDR3 is TGTGCCAGCAGTCAGGACACCCCGAATTCACCCCTCCACTTT. Protein sequence: CASSQDTPNSPLHF.

The V call is TRBV29-1, the J call TRBJ1-4; no reliable D call. Germline V lookup: CDR1 SQVTM, CDR2 ANQGSEA. The V end was cut by 4 bases, the J end by 5 bases, with 11 bases between. The CDR3 is made up of 13 amino acids. The CDR3 loop reads CSVARVINEKLFF. CDR3 DNA: TGCAGCGTTGCTCGGGTTATCAATGAAAAACTGTTTTTT.

This clone was recorded once. This CDR3 reads CAIRGDINYGYTF. CDR3 coding DNA: TGTGCCATCAGGGGGGACATCAACTATGGCTACACCTTC. This sequence joins TRBV10-3 and TRBJ1-2; D perhaps matches TRBD1 (6 bases). Trimming cost V 6 bases and J 2 bases, with 10 bases left between them. Germline loops: CDR1 ENHRY, CDR2 SYGVKD. The CDR3 has 13 amino acids.

The V gene is TRBV30, the J gene TRBJ1-5, with 9 bases that match TRBD1. The germline gives CDR1 GTSNPN, CDR2 SVGIG (reference sequence). V lost 2 bases, J lost 5 bases, and 4 bases stayed unmatched. The CDR3 spans 14 residues. CDR3 region: CAWSPWDRDQPQHF. CDR3 coding DNA: TGTGCCTGGAGTCCTTGGGACAGGGATCAGCCCCAGCATTTT. Based on the CDR3 plus reference TRBV30 and TRBJ1-5, the full variable domain is SQTIHQWPATLVQPVGSPLSLECTVEGTSNPNLYWYRQAAGRGLQLLFYSVGIGQISSEVPQNLSASRPQDRQFILSSKKLLLSDSGFYLCAWSPWDRDQPQHFGDGTRLSIL.

V usage is TRBV21-1 and J usage is TRBJ1-6. TRBV21-1 represents a pseudogene. The CDR3 spans 17 residues. This CDR3 is CASSKGSGKPYNSPLHF. The DNA of the CDR3 is TGTGCCAGCAGCAAAGGGAGCGGAAAACCTTATAATTCACCCCTCCACTTT.

This sequence joins TRBV2 and TRBJ1-6; the D is unclear. CDR3 length equals 16 residues. V lost 0 bases to trimming and J lost 8 bases, with 14 bases between them. Germline V lookup: CDR1 SNHLY, CDR2 FYNNEI. The CDR3 region is CASSEARRAGYSPLHF. As DNA, the CDR3 is TGTGCCAGCAGTGAAGCGAGAAGGGCGGGATATTCACCCCTCCACTTT.

The CDR3 bases are TGTGCCAGCAGCTTGTTTGGGACCGGGACACATTCACCCCTCCACTTT. Translation gives CASSLFGTGTHSPLHF. The genes are TRBV5-5 and TRBJ1-6; tentatively, D is TRBD1 (6 bases). The CDR3 runs 16 residues. Germline V gene lookup returns CDR1 SGHKS and CDR2 YYEKEE (reference sequence). V was trimmed by 1 base and J by 8 bases, leaving 16 bases between them.

This chain uses TRBV5-6 with TRBJ1-2, with 9 bases identical to TRBD1. Germline trimming cut 4 bases from V and 2 bases from J; bases unmatched to any gene: 6. CDR3 length: 15 amino acids. CDR1 and CDR2 from the germline V gene are SGHDT and YYEEEE. In nucleotides, the CDR3 is TGTGCCAGCAGCCTACGGACAGGGGTGAACTATGGCTACACCTTC. This sequence encodes CASSLRTGVNYGYTF.

This chain uses TRBV18 with TRBJ1-1, with 8 bases aligning to TRBD1. Germline V gene sequence: CDR1 KGHSH, CDR2 LQKENI. The junction had 10 bases not matched to a gene; V was cut back by 6 bases and J by 4 bases. This CDR3 comprises 15 residues. CDR3 protein: CASSAGQVLGTEAFF. The CDR3 DNA follows: TGTGCCAGCTCGGCGGGACAGGTCTTGGGCACTGAAGCTTTCTTT. The entire variable domain, with the rest obtained from reference TRBV18 and TRBJ1-1, is as follows: NAGVMQNPRHLVRRRGQEARLRCSPMKGHSHVYWYRQLPEEGLKFMVYLQKENIIDESGMPKERFSAEFPKEGPSILRIQQVVRGDSAAYFCASSAGQVLGTEAFFGQGTRLTVV.

Details on this clone: This sample includes further DNA sequences coding for the same CDR3. J is TRBJ1-6 and V is TRBV6-5; the match to TRBD1 covers 8 bases. With V trimmed by 0 bases and J by 10 bases, 5 bases remained unmatched. The germline V gene has CDR1 MNHEY and CDR2 SVGAGI. The CDR3 extends over 15 amino acids. The CDR3 DNA reads TGTGCCAGCAGTTACTCGGGGCAGGGGGCCTCACCCCTCCACTTT. This encodes CASSYSGQGASPLHF.

The chain links TRBV2 to TRBJ2-5; tentatively, D is TRBD1 (6 bases). Germline CDR1 and CDR2: SNHLY and FYNNEI. V lost 5 bases to trimming and J lost 4 bases, with 8 bases between them. The CDR3 extends over 12 amino acids. The CDR3 DNA reads TGTGCCAGCAGTCGACAGGTAGAGACCCAGTACTTC. It yields the protein CASSRQVETQYF.

The chain couples TRBV2 to TRBJ1-2; 7 bases agree with TRBD1. V was pared by 0 bases and J by 7 bases, with 8 bases of the junction left unmatched. Germline CDR1 reads SNHLY; CDR2 reads FYNNEI. This CDR3 spans 15 amino acids. CDR3 sequence: CASSEARGGASGYTF. The CDR3 DNA reads as TGTGCCAGCAGTGAAGCCAGAGGGGGCGCAAGTGGCTACACCTTC.

The V gene is TRBV5-1, the J gene TRBJ1-5; D is perhaps TRBD1 (6 bases). V gave up 4 bases and J gave up 4 bases, with 21 bases separating them. This CDR3 is built from 17 residues. CDR1 is SGHRS, CDR2 YFSETQ, per germline. CDR3 protein: CASSEVPGDTENQPQHF. The CDR3 nucleotides read TGCGCCAGCAGCGAGGTACCAGGGGATACCGAAAATCAGCCCCAGCATTTT.

The CDR3 loop reads CARSSANRGLNTEAFF. The CDR3 DNA is TGTGCCAGAAGCTCCGCGAACAGGGGTCTGAACACTGAAGCTTTCTTT. V and J are TRBV5-3 and TRBJ1-1, with TRBD1 matching 7 bases. TRBV5-3 carries the ORF label, with uncertain function. The CDR3 covers 16 residues. V was clipped by 3 bases and J by 0 bases; unmatched bases: 8.

V is TRBV4-2 and J is TRBJ1-1; 8 bases line up with TRBD1. Germline V gene lookup returns CDR1 LGHNA and CDR2 YNFKEQ. There are 16 residues in the CDR3. V lost 0 bases and J lost 4; bases outside the gene matches: 7. The CDR3 sequence: CASSQDIARGLTEAFF. The DNA of the CDR3 is TGTGCCAGCAGCCAAGATATAGCCAGGGGGCTCACTGAAGCTTTCTTT.

This clone was seen a handful of times. The junction does not match germline at one end; this may be a read error. The V gene is TRBV5-1, the J gene TRBJ1-1; D is unresolved. CDR1 and CDR2 from the germline V gene are SGHRS and YFSETQ. The CDR3 runs 14 residues. CDR3 residues: CASTLGGSNTEAFF. CDR3 DNA sequence: TGCGCCAGCACCTTGGGCGGATCGAACACTGAAGCTTTCTTT.

The CDR3 protein is CATNSFGGDQVNTEAFF. CDR3 DNA: TGTGCCACCAACTCCTTCGGGGGAGACCAAGTGAACACTGAAGCTTTCTTT. V is TRBV15 and J is TRBJ1-1; tentative D call: TRBD1 (5 bases). The V end lost 7 bases, the J end lost 0 bases, and 21 bases lay between the germline ends. Germline assignment: CDR1 LNHNV and CDR2 YYDKDF (reference sequence). The CDR3 runs to 17 residues.

This clone was seen a handful of times. This chain links TRBV7-2 with TRBJ2-3; tentatively, D is TRBD1 (6 bases). This CDR3 is built from 14 residues. Trimming removed 3 bases from V and 2 bases from J, with 9 bases in between. Germline V CDR1 and CDR2: SGHTA, FQGNSA. CDR3 DNA: TGTGCCAGCAGCTTCGGGACATTCACAGATACGCAGTATTTT. Its protein is CASSFGTFTDTQYF.

The chain employs TRBV7-2 and TRBJ1-1, with 7 bases aligning to TRBD1. With V trimmed by 5 bases and J by 4 bases, 10 bases remained unmatched. The CDR3 totals 15 residues. Germline assignment: CDR1 SGHTA and CDR2 FQGNSA. The DNA of the CDR3 is TGTGCCAGCAGCCAACAGGGGAGATTGGGCACTGAAGCTTTCTTT. Translation gives CASSQQGRLGTEAFF. The full variable domain, in which reference TRBV7-2 and TRBJ1-1 provide the parts outside the CDR3, is GAGVSQSPSNKVTEKGKDVELRCDPISGHTALYWYRQSLGQGLEFLIYFQGNSAPDKSGLPSDRFSAERTGGSVSTLTIQRTQQEDSAVYLCASSQQGRLGTEAFFGQGTRLTVV.

The chain combines TRBV5-1 with TRBJ1-2; 7 bases are a match to TRBD1. The CDR3 has 14 residues. The germline gives CDR1 SGHRS, CDR2 YFSETQ. V lost 4 bases to trimming and J lost 4 bases; unmatched junction nucleotides: 7. The CDR3 sequence is CASSPPAGGYGYTF. The CDR3 DNA follows: TGCGCCAGCAGCCCCCCCGCAGGGGGCTATGGCTACACCTTC.

On this clone: A junction boundary mismatches the germline segment, possibly from a read error. The chain uses TRBV7-9 and TRBJ1-6, with 7 bases matching TRBD1. Germline assignment: CDR1 SEHNR and CDR2 FQNEAQ (reference sequence). The CDR3 covers 12 residues. In DNA, the CDR3 is TGTGCCAGCAGCTTAGCCCCCGGGACAGCCGAATTT. Translated: CASSLAPGTAEF.

The chain carries TRBV10-3 and TRBJ2-7, with 9 bases fitting TRBD1. The junction had 2 bases not matched to a gene; V was cut back by 4 bases and J by 1 base. CDR3 length equals 14 residues. Germline V gene data show CDR1 as ENHRY and CDR2 as SYGVKD. The CDR3 region has the DNA TGTGCCATCAGTGGGGGACAGGGATCCTACGAGCAGTACTTC. It is translated as CAISGGQGSYEQYF.

J is TRBJ1-2 and V is TRBV18; TRBD1 is a possible D gene (6 bases). V dropped 1 base and J dropped 4 bases, with 10 bases sitting between them. Germline assignment: CDR1 KGHSH and CDR2 LQKENI. The CDR3 runs 14 residues. As DNA, the CDR3 is TGTGCCAGCTCACCACTGGGACAAGCCTATGGCTACACCTTC. Amino acid sequence: CASSPLGQAYGYTF.